Listed below are T cell receptor beta chains from one sample, sequenced in a study of blood T cell repertoires in COVID-19. The method was immunoSEQ multiplex PCR; TCRdb's version includes in-frame clones alone and lacks a portion of them. The sample has just over 300,000 clones; around nine tenths are singletons. The sequenced sample was peripheral blood. These receptors all stem from a woman aged 25 to 39 with COVID-19, enrolled during active disease. Each CDR3 is given with its conserved first and last residue. Each record gives: clone size, D gene, V gene, J gene, CDR3 DNA, CDR3 protein. D genes are given only for firm matches. Expanded clones are given a class, and other clones once, few, many or no size at all.

.	.	TRBV4-1	TRBJ2-1	TGCGCCAGCAGCCAAATCAATAATGAGCAGTTCTTC	CASSQINNEQFF
.	TRBD2	TRBV2	TRBJ2-3	TGTGCCAGCAGGAATTTAGGACTAGCGGGGAAATTAGATACGCAGTATTTT	CASRNLGLAGKLDTQYF
.	TRBD2	TRBV9	TRBJ2-3	TGTGCCAGCAGCGAGACTAGCGGGGCATACACAGATACGCAGTATTTT	CASSETSGAYTDTQYF
.	TRBD1	TRBV27	TRBJ1-6	TGTGCCAGCAGTTTCACTCCGGACAGGGTATCGTCACCCCTCCACTTT	CASSFTPDRVSSPLHF
.	.	TRBV7-6	TRBJ2-2	TGTGCCAGCGGAGACACCGGGGAGCTGTTTTTT	CASGDTGELFF
.	TRBD1	TRBV28	TRBJ1-1	TGTGCCAGCAGCCAAGGGACAGGGGTTGAAGCTTTCTTT	CASSQGTGVEAFF
.	TRBD1	TRBV12-3/TRBV12-4	TRBJ2-1	TGTGCCAGCAGTCGACAGGGCTATGAGCAGTTCTTC	CASSRQGYEQFF
.	.	TRBV11-2	TRBJ2-2	TGTGCCAGCAGCTTAGTAGGGGTAGGGCTGTTTTTT	CASSLVGVGLFF
once	.	TRBV5-5	TRBJ2-2	TGTGCCAGCAGGGCCCGACAGGTCACCGGGGAGCTGTTTTTT	CASRARQVTGELFF
.	.	TRBV14	TRBJ2-7	TGTGCCAGCAGCCAAAACGCGCGGGAGCAGTACTTC	CASSQNAREQYF
once	.	TRBV6-6	TRBJ1-3	TGTGCCAGCAGTTACGCTACAGCATCTGGAAACACCATATATTTT	CASSYATASGNTIYF
.	.	TRBV19	TRBJ1-2	TGTGCCAGTAGTATAGCAGGGATAAATGGCTACACCTTC	CASSIAGINGYTF
.	TRBD2	TRBV10-1	TRBJ2-1	TGCGCCAGCAGTGAGTTTGCGGGGGGGGCAAATGAGCAGTTCTTC	CASSEFAGGANEQFF
.	.	TRBV6-2/TRBV6-3	TRBJ2-2	TGTGCCAGCAGTTACGGCTTCTTGGCAAACACCGGGGAGCTGTTTTTT	CASSYGFLANTGELFF
.	TRBD2	TRBV29-1	TRBJ2-3	TGCAGCGTTGTTGGAGTGACTAGCGGGGGGATCGGTACGCAGTATTTT	CSVVGVTSGGIGTQYF
.	.	TRBV7-2	TRBJ1-6	TGTGCCAGCAGCTTTAGTCGGGGGGATAATTCACCCCTCCACTTT	CASSFSRGDNSPLHF
.	TRBD2	TRBV5-1	TRBJ2-1	TGCGCCAGCAGCTTGGTCACTAGCGGGGTTGGTGAGCAGTTCTTC	CASSLVTSGVGEQFF
.	.	TRBV29-1	TRBJ1-1	TGCAGCGCCCAACAGGGTCTGAACACTGAAGCTTTCTTT	CSAQQGLNTEAFF
.	TRBD1	TRBV12-3/TRBV12-4	TRBJ2-7	TGTGCCAGCAGTTGGGACAGGGGCTACGAGCAGTACTTC	CASSWDRGYEQYF
.	.	TRBV28	TRBJ1-5	TGTGCCAGCAGTTGGGGGGGTTCCAATCAGCCCCAGCATTTT	CASSWGGSNQPQHF
.	.	TRBV19	TRBJ2-2	TGTGCCAGTAGTATAGTACAGGGCTGGGAGCTGTTTTTT	CASSIVQGWELFF
once	.	TRBV19	TRBJ1-5	TGTGCCAGTAGTAGCGTTACAGGGAATAGTGAGGAGCCCCAGCATTTT	CASSSVTGNSEEPQHF
once	.	TRBV6-5	TRBJ1-3	TGTGCCAGCAGCGGACATTCGTCTGGAAACACCATATATTTT	CASSGHSSGNTIYF
.	.	TRBV2	TRBJ2-7	TGTGCCAGCAGTGAACAGGGATCAGCGTACGAGCAGTACTTC	CASSEQGSAYEQYF